The clone carrying this TCR beta chain was seen repeatedly, ten times or more. Its target is not known. One end of the junction does not line up with germline, which may come from a read error. This sample is part of a study of identical twins. Per germline, CDR1 SGHAT and CDR2 FQNNGV. CDR3 size: 12 residues. Findings of the study overall: Partial confounding of zero-insertion analyses by invariant MAIT and iNKT cells was possible. Twin pairs had excess sharing that was weaker in beta out-of-frame sequences.

A universal primer binding site was introduced by template switching. The final cDNA contained unique molecular identifiers. MiXCR, run by TCRdb on the 5' RACE reads, gives a single entry per CDR3 protein. This table has approximately 590,000 distinct CDR3 sequences, approximately 10% appearing once. Separately, the same data were catalogued under a study of yellow fever vaccine responses in identical twins.

The V and J genes are TRBV11-2 and TRBJ2-5; D unresolved. Sequences were obtained from PBMCs. The clonotype originates from a woman under 30 in good health. The CDR3 loop is CASSRVGETQYF. The CDR3 DNA reads as TGCGCCAGCAGCCGCGTGGGGGAGACCCAGTACTTC.